One and the same sample provided the 27 T cell receptor beta chains below, sequenced in a study of T cell repertoires and Cas9 in healthy adults (dated by TCRdb to the late 2010s). The method was the immunoSEQ multiplex PCR assay. TCRdb holds this immuneACCESS table with in-frame rearrangements only. Some clones are missing; in checked studies, unresolved V genes explain under half, and the rest has no known cause. Present in this sample are 20,000 to 25,000 clones, just under 95% of which were seen just once. The leading ten clones occupy 0.84% of the sample. Sequencing was done on a sample of CD4+ effector T cells (CD127+, CD25-, CD137-, CD154-) from PBMCs; culture status not recorded. These receptors originate from a human donor in good health.

The chain joins TRBV18 to TRBJ2-5; the D is unclear. The CDR3 has 14 residues. CDR1 and CDR2 from the germline V gene are KGHSH and LQKENI. V lost 0 bases, J lost 5 bases, and 10 bases lay in between. CDR3 DNA sequence: TGTGCCAGCTCACCACCGGCAGGTGGGGAGACCCAGTACTTC. This codes for CASSPPAGGETQYF.

This rearrangement joins TRBV7-2 to TRBJ2-2, with TRBD2 matching over 8 bases. Losses at the gene ends were 1 base for V and 4 bases for J; bases not matched to a gene: 5. CDR1 SGHTA and CDR2 FQGNSA come from the germline V gene. The CDR3 length is 16 residues. CDR3 protein: CASSLGLAGGTGELFF. CDR3 bases: TGTGCCAGCAGCTTAGGGCTAGCGGGCGGCACCGGGGAGCTGTTTTTT.

The CDR3 loop is CAWSVYAGTQYF. In DNA form, the CDR3 reads TGTGCCTGGAGTGTATACGCTGGGACCCAGTACTTC. The chain carries TRBV30 and TRBJ2-5; D remains unclear. This CDR3 is 12 amino acids long. V lost 0 bases, J lost 7 bases, and 9 bases lay in between. Germline CDR1 and CDR2: GTSNPN and SVGIG (reference sequence).

The rearrangement links TRBV29-1 to TRBJ1-5, with 9 bases identical to TRBD1. Germline V gene sequence: CDR1 SQVTM, CDR2 ANQGSEA. The V gene end was trimmed by 6 bases and the J gene end by 7 bases; junction bases not matched to a gene: 10. CDR3 length: 14 residues. The CDR3 region has the DNA TGCAGCGTGGGGTCGGGACAGGGCGAGCAGCCCCAGCATTTT. It specifies CSVGSGQGEQPQHF.

This chain uses TRBV29-1 with TRBJ2-7; D gene ambiguous. Germline V gene data show CDR1 as SQVTM and CDR2 as ANQGSEA. This CDR3 is built from 11 residues. Trimming removed 0 bases at V and 9 bases at J, with 9 bases between. CDR3 DNA: TGCAGCGTTGAAGAAGGGTATGTGCAGTACGTC. It encodes CSVEEGYVQYV.

This chain links TRBV6-5 with TRBJ1-1, with 8 nucleotides matching TRBD1. The trim removed 5 bases at V and 0 bases at J, leaving 5 bases unmatched. Germline CDR1 MNHEY, CDR2 SVGAGI. The CDR3 consists of 15 residues. Here the CDR3 DNA reads TGTGCCAGCAGTGTACAGGGGGACGTGAACACTGAAGCTTTCTTT. Encoded protein: CASSVQGDVNTEAFF.

The chain combines TRBV7-9 with TRBJ2-7; maybe TRBD2 (5 bases). Trimming stripped 3 bases from V and 0 bases from J, with 21 bases between. CDR1 and CDR2 (germline): SEHNR, FQNEAQ (reference sequence). The CDR3 consists of 18 residues. For the CDR3, the DNA is TGTGCCAGCAGCTTGACTGCCTCGAAACCTGACTACTCCTACGAGCAGTACGTC. It codes for CASSLTASKPDYSYEQYV.

This clone came up once. The chain recombines TRBV7-9 with TRBJ1-5, with no clear D. CDR3 size: 13 residues. Germline V gene lookup returns CDR1 SEHNR and CDR2 FQNEAQ (reference sequence). The ends were cut back, 5 bases at V and 6 bases at J, with 11 bases in the middle. The DNA of the CDR3 is TGTGCCAGCAGCCGCGAAACGGGTCAGCCCCAGCATTTT. The encoded protein is CASSRETGQPQHF.

This chain links TRBV9 with TRBJ2-1; D gene ambiguous. The CDR3 extends over 15 amino acids. Germline loops: CDR1 SGDLS, CDR2 YYNGEE. The ends were cut back, 0 bases at V and 12 bases at J, with 19 bases in the middle. The CDR3 bases are TGTGCCAGCAGCGTAGGGGAAGAAGTTCAAAGGGTGCAGTTCTTC. It yields the protein CASSVGEEVQRVQFF.

The chain recombines TRBV6-6 with TRBJ1-6; D uncertain. Trimming shortened V by 5 bases and J by 6 bases, and 8 bases separated the two germline ends. The CDR3 runs 13 residues. Germline V CDR1 and CDR2: MNHNY, SVGAGI (reference sequence). The DNA for the CDR3 is TGTGCCAGCAGTCCCCCGTCTAATTCACCCCTCCACTTT. This codes for CASSPPSNSPLHF.

The chain has TRBV28 and TRBJ1-2; tentatively, D is TRBD1 (5 bases). This CDR3 region has 13 residues. CDR1 is MDHEN, CDR2 SYDVKM, per germline. V was pared by 4 bases and J by 6 bases, with 12 bases between. The CDR3 sequence: CASSSGTYDGYTF. For the CDR3, the DNA is TGTGCCAGCAGTTCCGGGACCTACGATGGCTACACCTTC.

The chain joins TRBV4-3 to TRBJ2-2; D gene ambiguous. V was clipped by 0 bases and J by 3 bases, with 11 bases between them. The CDR3 extends over 16 amino acids. Germline lookup yields CDR1 LGHNA and CDR2 YSLEER. This chain's CDR3 is CASSQDWGMDTGELFF. The CDR3 DNA sequence: TGCGCCAGCAGCCAAGACTGGGGTATGGACACCGGGGAGCTGTTTTTT.

The chain combines TRBV11-1 with TRBJ2-3; D is perhaps TRBD2 (6 bases). CDR1 and CDR2 (germline): SGHAT, FQDESV (reference sequence). This CDR3 spans 14 amino acids. The V and J ends lost 4 bases and 6 bases respectively, with 14 bases between them. For the CDR3, the DNA is TGTGCCAGCAGCTACTGGGGAGGACCCGATACGCAGTATTTT. Translating gives CASSYWGGPDTQYF.

The CDR3 DNA sequence: TGTGCCAGCTCACCAATGGCAACCATAGCCAAAAACATTCAGTACTTC. This gives the protein CASSPMATIAKNIQYF. The gene calls are TRBV18 and TRBJ2-4; unclear D gene. CDR1 is KGHSH and CDR2 is LQKENI in the germline V gene. There are 16 residues in the CDR3. The V end lost 2 bases, the J end lost 0 bases, and 11 bases lay between the germline ends.

The V call is TRBV18, the J call TRBJ1-6; D unresolved. Germline V gene lookup returns CDR1 KGHSH and CDR2 LQKENI. This CDR3 is built from 15 residues. V was pared by 0 bases and J by 12 bases, with 15 bases between. The CDR3 spells CASSPPRTIGEPLHF. The CDR3 coding sequence is TGTGCCAGCTCACCACCAAGAACCATCGGGGAACCCCTCCACTTT.

The V and J genes are TRBV6-5 and TRBJ1-2; D not resolved. The CDR3 has 13 residues. CDR1 MNHEY and CDR2 SVGAGI come from the germline V gene. V lost 7 bases and J 0 bases, leaving 9 bases between the germline ends. As DNA, the CDR3 is TGTGCCAGCACGACCATTGCTAACTATGGCTACACCTTC. Residues: CASTTIANYGYTF.

The chain couples TRBV2 to TRBJ1-2; 7 bases match TRBD1. Looked up from germline, CDR1 is SNHLY and CDR2 is FYNNEI. Trimming took 7 bases from V and 3 from J; bases not matched to a gene: 11. This CDR3 region has 15 residues. CDR3 nucleotide sequence: TGTGCCAGCATATCGGACAGGACTTTTGACTATGGCTACACCTTC. Its protein product is CASISDRTFDYGYTF. Filled out from reference TRBV2 and TRBJ1-2, the complete variable domain reads EPEVTQTPSHQVTQMGQEVILRCVPISNHLYFYWYRQILGQKVEFLVSFYNNEISEKSEIFDDQFSVERPDGSNFTLKIRSTKLEDSAMYFCASISDRTFDYGYTFGSGTRLTVV.

V gene TRBV11-1 combines with J gene TRBJ2-7; possibly TRBD2 for D (6 bases). Trimming left V 8 bases short and J 6 bases short, with 11 bases between. From germline, CDR1 is SGHAT and CDR2 FQDESV (reference sequence). The CDR3 is 11 amino acids. This CDR3 reads CASGWRGEQYF. CDR3 DNA sequence: TGTGCCAGCGGTTGGAGGGGCGAGCAGTACTTC.

V usage is TRBV4-3 and J usage is TRBJ1-2; tentatively, D is TRBD1 (5 bases). The CDR3 totals 19 residues. V was shortened by 0 bases and J by 9 bases, with 29 bases between the two germline ends. Germline V CDR1 and CDR2: LGHNA, YSLEER. The chain's CDR3 is CASSQDWGGVQGPGISYTF. CDR3 nucleotides: TGCGCCAGCAGCCAAGACTGGGGTGGGGTCCAGGGCCCCGGTATAAGCTACACCTTC.

The J gene is TRBJ1-1, the V gene TRBV10-3; maybe TRBD1 (5 bases). Trimming cost V 2 bases and J 1 base, with 20 bases left between them. Germline V gene data show CDR1 as ENHRY and CDR2 as SYGVKD. The CDR3 consists of 18 residues. In DNA, the CDR3 is TGTGCCATCAGTGAGATCCCGGACCTGACAGTACAGAACACTGAAGCTTTCTTT. It is translated as CAISEIPDLTVQNTEAFF.

The chain joins TRBV18 to TRBJ1-1; D unclear. Germline CDR1 and CDR2: KGHSH and LQKENI. The ends were cut back, 3 bases at V and 1 base at J, with 6 bases in the middle. This CDR3 has 13 amino acids. Here the CDR3 reads CASSPHKNTEAFF. As DNA, the CDR3 is TGTGCCAGCTCACCGCATAAGAACACTGAAGCTTTCTTT.

The chain carries TRBV7-9 and TRBJ2-7, with D perhaps matching TRBD1 or TRBD2 (6 bases each). V was trimmed by 5 bases and J by 4 bases, leaving 18 bases between them. This CDR3 contains 15 residues. The germline gives CDR1 SEHNR, CDR2 FQNEAQ (reference sequence). CDR3 residues: CASSGGGRGLYEQYF. CDR3 nucleotide sequence: TGTGCCAGCAGCGGAGGGGGAAGGGGTTTGTACGAGCAGTACTTC. Full variable domain (missing parts from reference TRBV7-9 and TRBJ2-7): DTGVSQNPRHKITKRGQNVTFRCDPISEHNRLYWYRQTLGQGPEFLTYFQNEAQLEKSRLLSDRFSAERPKGSFSTLEIQRTEQGDSAMYLCASSGGGRGLYEQYFGPGTRLTVT.

CDR3 DNA: TGTGCCAGCAGCTTAGACGGGCCTAGCACAGATACGCAGTATTTT. It encodes CASSLDGPSTDTQYF. This chain uses TRBV7-2 with TRBJ2-3; D unclear. V was shortened by 1 base and J by 0 bases, with 8 bases between the two germline ends. CDR3 length equals 15 residues. Germline-derived CDR1 and CDR2 are SGHTA and FQGNSA.

The rearrangement links TRBV14 to TRBJ2-2, with D possibly matching TRBD2 (5 bases). V lost 3 bases and J 2 bases, leaving 10 bases between the germline ends. CDR3 length: 15 amino acids. Germline V gene lookup returns CDR1 SGHDN and CDR2 FVKESK. This CDR3 reads CASSQRAGNTGELFF. The CDR3 nucleotides are TGTGCCAGCAGCCAGCGGGCGGGTAACACCGGGGAGCTGTTTTTT.

DNA of the CDR3: TGTGCCAGCAGCCAAGTAAAAGCGGGAGCAGCCGGGGAGCTGTTTTTT. This codes for CASSQVKAGAAGELFF. The chain uses TRBV4-2 and TRBJ2-2, with TRBD2 matching 8 bases. The V gene end was trimmed by 1 base and the J gene end by 6 bases; junction bases not matched to a gene: 7. CDR3 length equals 16 residues. Per germline, CDR1 LGHNA and CDR2 YNFKEQ.

The chain couples TRBV30 to TRBJ1-2, with D uncertain. CDR1 is GTSNPN and CDR2 is SVGIG in the germline V gene (reference sequence). Between the trimmed V and J ends, which lost 2 bases and 2 bases, there was a span of 6 bases. The CDR3 totals 12 residues. The CDR3 sequence is CAWSRQNYGYTF. As DNA, the CDR3 is TGTGCCTGGAGTAGGCAGAACTATGGCTACACCTTC.

CDR3 region: CASRFGAETQYF. The CDR3 nucleotides are TGTGCCAGCAGATTCGGGGCAGAGACCCAGTACTTC. The chain is built from TRBV11-1 and TRBJ2-5, with D perhaps given as TRBD1 or TRBD2 (5 bases each). The CDR3 runs to 12 residues. Trimming removed 6 bases from V and 4 bases from J, with 9 bases in between. CDR1 and CDR2 from the germline V gene are SGHAT and FQDESV (reference sequence). Based on the CDR3 plus reference TRBV11-1 and TRBJ2-5, the full variable domain is EAEVAQSPRYKITEKSQAVAFWCDPISGHATLYWYRQILGQGPELLVQFQDESVVDDSQLPKDRFSAERLKGVDSTLKIQPAELGDSAMYLCASRFGAETQYFGPGTRLLVL.